This TCR beta chain was identified during a study of T cells in Graves' hyperthyroidism and ophthalmopathy. Whole-study findings and limits: Model output signaled ophthalmopathy a median 6.5 months ahead of onset. In blood, most of the thyroid clonotypes expanded above 0.001 were also present.

There were TCR beta CDR3 regions amplified from RNA transcripts. The study used the HTBI primer set for a first-round RT-PCR of the TCR CDR3. TCRdb analysed the multiplex PCR reads with MiXCR anew, one entry per CDR3 protein. Among approximately 710,000 distinct CDR3 sequences listed, roughly 17% were seen once. Trimming stripped 6 bases from V and 5 bases from J, with 8 bases between. The CDR3 totals 12 residues. Hyperthyroidism patients were newly diagnosed, had disease duration under 2 months, and were aged 18 to 65 years. This clonotype was counted ten times or more. Its specificity is unknown. Sequences were obtained from blood. The TCR originated in a man over 45 with Graves' hyperthyroidism. The chain employs TRBV12-3 or TRBV12-4 and TRBJ1-5; D is perhaps TRBD1 (6 bases). CDR3 amino acids: CASRRTDQPQHF. DNA for the CDR3: TGTGCCAGCAGAAGGACAGATCAGCCCCAGCATTTT.